This T cell receptor (beta chain) was sequenced for a study of TIL therapy for anti-PD-1-resistant metastatic lung cancer. This was the immunoSEQ v3 assay. TCRdb keeps only in-frame clones here, not all; method: immunoSEQ multiplex PCR. The sample yields tens of thousands of clones, about 70% seen once. Time point specified: pre-treatment sample, taken before nivolumab and TIL therapy. Germline V lookup: CDR1 LNHDA, CDR2 SQIVND (reference sequence). The CDR3 totals 14 residues. V lost 1 base to trimming and J lost 0 bases, with 6 bases between them. This receptor was taken from a person aged 25 to 79 with non-small cell lung cancer. V is TRBV19 and J is TRBJ1-1; D gene ambiguous. Sample: blood, taken at baseline. The CDR3 DNA reads as TGTGCCAGTAGTATAGTGACTATGAACACTGAAGCTTTCTTT. Its protein is CASSIVTMNTEAFF.